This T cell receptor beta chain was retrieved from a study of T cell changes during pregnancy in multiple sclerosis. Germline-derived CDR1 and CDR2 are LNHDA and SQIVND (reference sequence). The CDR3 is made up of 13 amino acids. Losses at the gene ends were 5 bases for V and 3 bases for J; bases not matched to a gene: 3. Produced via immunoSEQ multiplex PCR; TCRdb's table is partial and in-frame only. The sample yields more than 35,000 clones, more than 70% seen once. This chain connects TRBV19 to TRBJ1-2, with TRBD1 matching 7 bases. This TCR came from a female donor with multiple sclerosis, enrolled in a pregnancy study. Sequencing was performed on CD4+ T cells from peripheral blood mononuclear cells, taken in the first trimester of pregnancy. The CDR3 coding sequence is TGTGCCAGTAGTCCCCAGGGGGACTATGGCTACACCTTC. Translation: CASSPQGDYGYTF.